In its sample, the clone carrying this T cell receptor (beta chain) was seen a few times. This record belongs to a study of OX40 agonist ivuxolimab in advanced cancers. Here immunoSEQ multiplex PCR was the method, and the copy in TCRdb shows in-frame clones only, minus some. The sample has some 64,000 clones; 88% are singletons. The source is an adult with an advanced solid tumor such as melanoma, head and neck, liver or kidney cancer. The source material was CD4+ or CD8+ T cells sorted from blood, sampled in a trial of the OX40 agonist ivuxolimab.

In DNA, the CDR3 is TGTGCCTGGAGATGGCAATCTGGTGGCTACACCTTC. It is translated as CAWRWQSGGYTF. This sequence joins TRBV30 and TRBJ1-2; D remains unclear. V shed 3 bases and J shed 7 bases, with 12 bases lying between them. The CDR3 has 12 residues. The germline V gene encodes CDR1 GTSNPN and CDR2 SVGIG (reference sequence).